Listed below are T cell receptor beta chains from one sample, sequenced in a study of OX40 agonist ivuxolimab in advanced cancers. Sequencing was performed with immunoSEQ multiplex PCR; in TCRdb, only in-frame clones are kept and a portion is missing. The sample carries about 80,000 clones, over 85% recorded once. The specimen comprised CD4+ or CD8+ T cells sorted from blood, sampled in a trial of the OX40 agonist ivuxolimab. The origin of the receptors is an adult with an advanced solid tumor such as melanoma, head and neck, liver or kidney cancer. Both conserved end residues are trimmed from each CDR3. Each record gives: J gene, V gene, CDR3 protein.

>TRBJ1-4|TRBV2
ASSEGETYEKLF
>TRBJ2-7|TRBV20-1
SVGQGGEQY
>TRBJ1-5|TRBV18
ASSPGNQPQH
>TRBJ1-2|TRBV6-9
ASRPKTGENYGYT
>TRBJ1-3|TRBV19
ASQTGVGNTIY
>TRBJ2-2|TRBV6-1
ASNPTGINTGELF
>TRBJ2-6|TRBV6-1
ASAGSGANVLT
>TRBJ2-7|TRBV7-2
ASSFRTGGTYEQY
>TRBJ1-2|TRBV6-5
ASSDYRRDYGYT
>TRBJ2-3|TRBV19
ASSKGTSSTDTQY
>TRBJ2-1|TRBV18
ASSRDLGSYNEQF
>TRBJ2-3|TRBV28
ASREAPSGTGTDTQY
>TRBJ2-1|TRBV5-1
ASSLGASGYNEQF
>TRBJ2-4|TRBV4-1
ASSQGSSGIKNIQY
>TRBJ2-2|TRBV30
AWSWQSTGELF
>TRBJ1-2|TRBV6-6
ASTSSNYGYT
>TRBJ1-6|TRBV2
ASRQQGVGSPLH
>TRBJ2-3|TRBV5-1
ASSLVRNTDTQY
>TRBJ1-6|TRBV5-5
ASSLTQINNSPLH
>TRBJ2-1|TRBV6-6
ASRDDGRGYEQF
>TRBJ1-5|TRBV18
ASSPSQDQPQH
>TRBJ1-1|TRBV10-1
ASRSPGDQNTEAF
>TRBJ2-5|TRBV5-1
ASSFGQVQETQY
>TRBJ2-1|TRBV6-4
ASSTSGSAYEQF
>TRBJ2-7|TRBV15
ATSRGGTLIYEQY
>TRBJ2-7|TRBV7-8
ASSFAQGPSYEQY
>TRBJ2-7|TRBV23-1
ASFTTGGFSYEQY